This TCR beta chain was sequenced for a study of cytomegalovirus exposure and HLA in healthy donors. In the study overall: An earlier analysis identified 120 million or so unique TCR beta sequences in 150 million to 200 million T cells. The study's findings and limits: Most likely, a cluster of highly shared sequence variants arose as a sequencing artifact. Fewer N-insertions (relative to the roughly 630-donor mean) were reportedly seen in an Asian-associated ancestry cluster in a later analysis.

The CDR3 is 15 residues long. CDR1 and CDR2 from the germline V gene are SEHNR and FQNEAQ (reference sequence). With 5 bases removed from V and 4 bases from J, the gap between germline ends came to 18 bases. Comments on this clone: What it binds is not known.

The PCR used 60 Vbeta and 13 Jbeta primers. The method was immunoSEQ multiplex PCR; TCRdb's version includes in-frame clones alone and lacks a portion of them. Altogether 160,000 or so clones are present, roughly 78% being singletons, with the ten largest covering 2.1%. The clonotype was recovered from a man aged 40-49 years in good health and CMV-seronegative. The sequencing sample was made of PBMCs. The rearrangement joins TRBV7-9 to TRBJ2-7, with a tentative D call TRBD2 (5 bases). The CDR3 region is CASSRTSTPPYEQYF. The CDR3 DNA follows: TGTGCCAGCAGCAGAACTAGTACTCCACCTTACGAGCAGTACTTC.